This T cell receptor (beta chain) was captured in a study of blood T cell repertoires in COVID-19. At the level of the study: Researchers got acute and convalescent COVID-19 samples from the United States, Italy and Spain. The cDNA or gDNA used as material had been derived from T cells, B-cell-depleted T cells, or PBMCs.

The authors' processing: From reference gene primer amplification, estimates of nucleated cell counts were derived. The data were produced by immunoSEQ multiplex PCR, yet TCRdb's version contains in-frame clones alone and is incomplete. V and J calls and clone size are as listed in that table; D and trimming were resolved from the DNA. The sample includes more than 40,000 clones, 90% seen only once; the top ten take 4.5% to 5.5%. This TCR derives from a man between 65 and 85 years old with acute or convalescent COVID-19. The specimen sequenced was peripheral blood.

The CDR3 here is CASSSQGTEQFF. The CDR3 DNA reads TGTGCCAGCAGCTCCCAGGGGACTGAGCAGTTCTTC. The chain combines TRBV7-3 with TRBJ2-1; perhaps TRBD1 as D (6 bases). The CDR3 has 12 residues. V lost 4 bases and J 9 bases, leaving 10 bases between the germline ends. Per the germline V gene, CDR1 is SGHTA and CDR2 is FQGTGA.